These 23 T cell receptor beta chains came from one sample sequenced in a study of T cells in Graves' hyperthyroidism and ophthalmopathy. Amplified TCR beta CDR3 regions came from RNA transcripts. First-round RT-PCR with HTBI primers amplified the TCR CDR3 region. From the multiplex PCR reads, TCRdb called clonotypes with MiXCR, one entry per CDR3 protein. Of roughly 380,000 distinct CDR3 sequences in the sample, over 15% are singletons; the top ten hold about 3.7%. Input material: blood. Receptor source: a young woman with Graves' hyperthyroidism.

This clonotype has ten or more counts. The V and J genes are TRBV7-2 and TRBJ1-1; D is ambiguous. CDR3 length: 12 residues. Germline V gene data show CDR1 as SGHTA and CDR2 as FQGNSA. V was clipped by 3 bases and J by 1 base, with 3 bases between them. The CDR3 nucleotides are TGTGCCAGCAGCTTTGAGAACACTGAAGCTTTCTTT. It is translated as CASSFENTEAFF.

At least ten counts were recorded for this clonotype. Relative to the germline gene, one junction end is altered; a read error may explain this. CDR3 sequence (DNA): TGCAGTGCTAGAGTGGCCGGGGGGACCCCCAACGCCGGAGAGCTGTTTTTT. It encodes CSARVAGGTPNAGELFF. V usage is TRBV20-1 and J usage is TRBJ2-2; TRBD2 matches at 7 bases. The germline gives CDR1 DFQATT, CDR2 SNEGSKA (reference sequence). The CDR3 runs to 17 residues.

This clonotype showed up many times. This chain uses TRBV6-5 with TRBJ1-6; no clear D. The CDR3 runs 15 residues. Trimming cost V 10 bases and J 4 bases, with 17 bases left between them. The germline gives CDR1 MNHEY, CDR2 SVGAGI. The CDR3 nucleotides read TGTGCCACCAGGACTACAAGGCAGTATAATTCACCCCTCCACTTT. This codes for CATRTTRQYNSPLHF.

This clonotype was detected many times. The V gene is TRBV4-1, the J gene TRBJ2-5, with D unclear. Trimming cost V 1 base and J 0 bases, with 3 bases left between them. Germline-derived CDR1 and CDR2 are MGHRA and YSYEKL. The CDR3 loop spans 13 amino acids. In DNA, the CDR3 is TGCGCCAGCAGCCAAGGGAACCAAGAGACCCAGTACTTC. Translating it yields CASSQGNQETQYF.

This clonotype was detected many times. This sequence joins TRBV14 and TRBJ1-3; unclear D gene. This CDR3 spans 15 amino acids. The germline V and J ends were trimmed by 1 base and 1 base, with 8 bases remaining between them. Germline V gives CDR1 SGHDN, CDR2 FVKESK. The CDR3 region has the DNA TGTGCCAGCAGCCAAGGCGCTCAATCTGGAAACACCATATATTTT. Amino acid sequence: CASSQGAQSGNTIYF.

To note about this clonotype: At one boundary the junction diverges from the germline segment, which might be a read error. CDR3 sequence reads: CASSFGGSDAFF. The DNA of the CDR3 is TGTGCCAGCAGCTTCGGAGGGTCTGATGCTTTCTTT. The chain is built from TRBV5-4 and TRBJ1-1; D is uncertain. This CDR3 region has 12 residues. Germline V gene sequence: CDR1 SGHNT, CDR2 YYREEE (reference sequence).

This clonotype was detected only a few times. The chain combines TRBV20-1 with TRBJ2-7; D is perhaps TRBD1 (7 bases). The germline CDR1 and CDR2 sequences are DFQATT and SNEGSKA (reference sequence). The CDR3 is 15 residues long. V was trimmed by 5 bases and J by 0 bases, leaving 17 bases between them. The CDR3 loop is CSAGVGGGGSYEQYF. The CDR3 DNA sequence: TGCAGTGCTGGGGTAGGAGGGGGCGGCTCCTACGAGCAGTACTTC.

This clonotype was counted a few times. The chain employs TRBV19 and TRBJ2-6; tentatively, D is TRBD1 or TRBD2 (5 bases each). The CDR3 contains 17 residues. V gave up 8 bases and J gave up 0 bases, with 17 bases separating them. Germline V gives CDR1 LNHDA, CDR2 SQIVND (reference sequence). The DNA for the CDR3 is TGTGCCAGTGGCTTATGGGACGGAGTCTCTGGGGCCAACGTCCTGACTTTC. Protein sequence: CASGLWDGVSGANVLTF.

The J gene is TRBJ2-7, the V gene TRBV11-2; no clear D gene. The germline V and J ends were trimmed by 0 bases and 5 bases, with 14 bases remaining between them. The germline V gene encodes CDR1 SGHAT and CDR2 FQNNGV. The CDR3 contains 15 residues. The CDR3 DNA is TGTGCCAGCAGCTTAGAGTGGAGTCGGTTTGACGAGCAGTACTTC. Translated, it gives CASSLEWSRFDEQYF.

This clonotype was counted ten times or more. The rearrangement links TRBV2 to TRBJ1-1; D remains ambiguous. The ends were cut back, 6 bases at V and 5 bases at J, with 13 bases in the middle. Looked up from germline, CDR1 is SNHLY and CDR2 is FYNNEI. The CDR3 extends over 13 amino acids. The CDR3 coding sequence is TGTGCCAGCAGGCCGTCGCCGGGGACTGAAGCTTTCTTT. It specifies CASRPSPGTEAFF.

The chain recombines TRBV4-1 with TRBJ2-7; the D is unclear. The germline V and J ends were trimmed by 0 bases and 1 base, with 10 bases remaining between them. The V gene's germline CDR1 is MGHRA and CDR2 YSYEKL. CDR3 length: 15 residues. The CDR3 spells CASSQDDAGSYEQYF. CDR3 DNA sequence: TGCGCCAGCAGCCAAGATGATGCTGGTTCCTACGAGCAGTACTTC.

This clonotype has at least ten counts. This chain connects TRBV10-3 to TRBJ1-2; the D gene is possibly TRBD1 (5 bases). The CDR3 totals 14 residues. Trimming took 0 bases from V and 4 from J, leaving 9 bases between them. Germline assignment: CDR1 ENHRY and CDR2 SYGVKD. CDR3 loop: CAISESGLSYGYTF. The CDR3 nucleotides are TGTGCCATCAGTGAGTCGGGGCTGTCCTATGGCTACACCTTC.

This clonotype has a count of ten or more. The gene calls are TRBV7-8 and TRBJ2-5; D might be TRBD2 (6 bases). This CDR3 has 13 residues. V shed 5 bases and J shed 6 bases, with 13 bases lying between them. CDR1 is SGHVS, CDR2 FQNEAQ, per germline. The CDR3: CASSQGLRKTQYF. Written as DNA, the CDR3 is TGTGCCAGCAGCCAGGGACTGCGGAAGACCCAGTACTTC.

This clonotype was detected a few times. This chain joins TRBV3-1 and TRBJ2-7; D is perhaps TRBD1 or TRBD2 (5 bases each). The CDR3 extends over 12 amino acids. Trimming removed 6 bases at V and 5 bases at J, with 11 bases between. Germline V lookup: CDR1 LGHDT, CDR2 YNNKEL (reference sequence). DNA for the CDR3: TGTGCCAGCAGACATCTGGGGGACGAGCAGTACTTC. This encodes CASRHLGDEQYF.

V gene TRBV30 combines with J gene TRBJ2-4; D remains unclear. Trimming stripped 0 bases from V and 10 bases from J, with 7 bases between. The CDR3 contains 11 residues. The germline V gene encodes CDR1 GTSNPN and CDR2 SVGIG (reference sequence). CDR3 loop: CAWSVGWIQYF. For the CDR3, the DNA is TGTGCCTGGAGTGTGGGGTGGATTCAGTACTTC.

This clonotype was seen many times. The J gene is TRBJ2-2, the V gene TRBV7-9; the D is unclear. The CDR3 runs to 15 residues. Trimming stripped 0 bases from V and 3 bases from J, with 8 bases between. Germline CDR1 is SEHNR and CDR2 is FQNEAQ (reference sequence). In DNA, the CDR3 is TGTGCCAGCAGCTTAGCCCCGGCAGACACCGGGGAGCTGTTTTTT. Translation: CASSLAPADTGELFF.

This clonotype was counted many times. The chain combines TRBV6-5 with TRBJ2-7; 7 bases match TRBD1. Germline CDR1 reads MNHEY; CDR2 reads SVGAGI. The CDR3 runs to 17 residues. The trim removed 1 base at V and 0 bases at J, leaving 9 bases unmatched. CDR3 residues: CASSYLRGQVSSYEQYF. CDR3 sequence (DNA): TGTGCCAGCAGTTACTTACGAGGACAGGTCAGCTCCTACGAGCAGTACTTC.

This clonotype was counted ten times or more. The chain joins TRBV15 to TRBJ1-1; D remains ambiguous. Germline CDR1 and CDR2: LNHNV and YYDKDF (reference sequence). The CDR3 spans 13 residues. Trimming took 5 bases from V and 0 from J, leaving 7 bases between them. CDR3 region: CATSGTVNTEAFF. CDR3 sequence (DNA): TGTGCCACCAGCGGTACAGTGAACACTGAAGCTTTCTTT.

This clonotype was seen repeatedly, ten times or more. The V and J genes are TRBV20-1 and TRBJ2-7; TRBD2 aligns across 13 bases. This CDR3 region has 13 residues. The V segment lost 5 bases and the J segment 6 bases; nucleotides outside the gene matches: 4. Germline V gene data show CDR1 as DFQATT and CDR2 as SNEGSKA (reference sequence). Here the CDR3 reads CSAPTSGGAEQYF. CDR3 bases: TGCAGTGCTCCCACTAGCGGGGGGGCCGAGCAGTACTTC.

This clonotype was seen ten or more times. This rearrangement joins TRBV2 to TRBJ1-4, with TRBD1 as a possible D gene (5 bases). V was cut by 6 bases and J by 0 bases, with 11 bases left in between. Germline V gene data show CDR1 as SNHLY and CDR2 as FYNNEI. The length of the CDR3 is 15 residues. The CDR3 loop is CASSLTVATNEKLFF. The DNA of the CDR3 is TGTGCCAGCAGCTTGACAGTTGCAACTAATGAAAAACTGTTTTTT.

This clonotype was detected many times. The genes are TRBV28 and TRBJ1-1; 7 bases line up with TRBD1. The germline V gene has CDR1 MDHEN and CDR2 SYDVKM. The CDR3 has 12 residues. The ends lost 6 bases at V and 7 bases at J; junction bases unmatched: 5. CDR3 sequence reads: CASRWTGLEAFF. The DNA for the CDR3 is TGTGCCAGCAGGTGGACAGGCCTTGAAGCTTTCTTT.

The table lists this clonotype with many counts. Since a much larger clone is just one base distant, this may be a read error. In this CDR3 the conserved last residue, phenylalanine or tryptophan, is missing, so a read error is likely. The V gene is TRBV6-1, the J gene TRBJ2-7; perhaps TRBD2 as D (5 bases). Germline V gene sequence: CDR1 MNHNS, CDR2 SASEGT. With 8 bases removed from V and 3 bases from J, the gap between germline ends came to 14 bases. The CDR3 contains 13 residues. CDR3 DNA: TGTGCCAGCGGCGAGGGAATCCTCTACGAGCAGTACCTC. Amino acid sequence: CASGEGILYEQYL.

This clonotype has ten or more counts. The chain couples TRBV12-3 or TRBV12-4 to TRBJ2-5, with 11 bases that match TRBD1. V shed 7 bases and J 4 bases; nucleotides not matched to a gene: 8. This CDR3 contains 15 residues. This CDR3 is CASTWDRGILETQYF. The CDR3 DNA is TGTGCCAGCACCTGGGACAGGGGGATATTAGAGACCCAGTACTTC.